This TCR beta chain originates from a study of CD8 T cells in Susac syndrome. With 0 bases removed from V and 6 bases from J, the gap between germline ends came to 14 bases. The CDR3 has 15 amino acids. Germline values: CDR1 MNHEY, CDR2 SVGEGT. Random hexamers primed reverse transcription of about 0.45 to 1 ug RNA. An immunoSEQ multiplex PCR amplified TCR beta CDR3 over 54 Vbeta and 13 Jbeta. TCRdb re-called the immunoSEQ multiplex PCR reads with MiXCR, one entry per CDR3 protein. The data show over 150,000 distinct CDR3 sequences, 85% to 95% seen once. Sequenced: CD4+ T cells from PBMCs. The chain couples TRBV6-2 or TRBV6-3 to TRBJ1-2, with D hard to call. This sequence was found in a human donor with multiple sclerosis. CDR3 amino acids: CASSYSKARHDGYTF. The CDR3 region has the DNA TGTGCCAGCAGTTACTCGAAAGCTCGTCACGATGGCTACACCTTC.